This T cell receptor (beta chain) was identified during a study of blood T cell repertoires in COVID-19. About the study: T cells, B-cell-depleted T cells, or PBMCs supplied cDNA or gDNA.

Symptom resolution, clearance, or two negative PCRs marked the recovered donors of Cohort 3. The CDR3 extends over 13 amino acids. CDR1 is SGHRS, CDR2 YFSETQ, per germline. As handled by the study authors: Amplification of reference gene primers was used by the study to estimate nucleated cell counts. Profiling relied on immunoSEQ multiplex PCR, and the TCRdb table lists in-frame clones only, not all of them. That table is the source of V, J and clone size, and D and trimming were worked out from the DNA. Of roughly 160,000 clones listed, roughly 84% were seen once; the top ten hold 15% to 20%. This clone showed up just once. One end of the junction does not line up with germline, which may come from a read error. Other DNA sequences in this sample translate to the same CDR3.

The material sequenced was PBMCs or T cells enriched from blood (not recorded which). This chain uses TRBV5-1 with TRBJ1-2; 7 bases are shared with TRBD1. This receptor was identified in a man aged 55 to 70 who had recovered from COVID-19. CDR3 bases: TGCGCCAGCAGCTCGACAGGGCCCAATGGCTACACTTTC. It specifies CASSSTGPNGYTF.